Listed here are 23 T cell receptor beta chains from one sample, sequenced in a study of cytomegalovirus exposure and HLA in healthy donors. Primers included in the PCR were 60 Vbeta and 13 Jbeta primers. Libraries were prepared by immunoSEQ multiplex PCR; TCRdb keeps only in-frame clonotypes and omits some of them. Among 35,000 to 45,000 clones listed, approximately 55% were seen once. Sequenced: PBMCs. The source is a human donor in good health.

J is TRBJ2-3 and V is TRBV28; tentative D call: TRBD1 (5 bases). The V gene lost 8 bases and the J gene lost 2 bases, with 11 bases spanning the gap. CDR3 length: 13 amino acids. Germline V gene sequence: CDR1 MDHEN, CDR2 SYDVKM. Here the CDR3 DNA reads TGTGCCAGCCTCGACAGTTCCACAGATACGCAGTATTTT. Protein: CASLDSSTDTQYF.

The genes are TRBV28 and TRBJ1-2; 8 positions match TRBD1. The CDR3 is 13 amino acids. Germline values: CDR1 MDHEN, CDR2 SYDVKM. Trimming at V came to 7 bases and at J to 7 bases, leaving 8 bases not matched to a gene. This chain's CDR3 is CASTWTGQIGYTF. The CDR3 bases are TGTGCCAGCACGTGGACAGGGCAGATTGGCTACACCTTC.

J is TRBJ2-5 and V is TRBV10-3; perhaps TRBD1 as D (6 bases). The CDR3 runs to 12 residues. V lost 3 bases, J lost 4 bases, and 6 bases lay in between. CDR1 is ENHRY and CDR2 is SYGVKD in the germline V gene. The CDR3 loop is CAISDRGETQYF. The CDR3 DNA reads as TGTGCCATCAGTGACAGGGGAGAGACCCAGTACTTC.

This chain uses TRBV7-6 with TRBJ2-2; D gene ambiguous. Germline V CDR1 and CDR2: SGHVS, FNYEAQ. Deletions cut 1 base from V and 4 bases from J, with 7 bases between. The CDR3 runs to 14 residues. The chain's CDR3 is CASSLDPRTGELFF. The CDR3 coding sequence is TGTGCCAGCAGCTTAGATCCGCGCACCGGGGAGCTGTTTTTT.

V usage is TRBV5-1 and J usage is TRBJ2-1, with D perhaps matching TRBD2 (5 bases). Trimming removed 7 bases from V and 4 bases from J, with 18 bases in between. Per the germline V gene, CDR1 is SGHRS and CDR2 is YFSETQ. CDR3 size: 15 residues. The CDR3 spells CASHPRERTYNEQFF. CDR3 bases: TGCGCCAGCCACCCTAGGGAGCGGACTTACAATGAGCAGTTCTTC.

The rearrangement links TRBV5-5 to TRBJ2-5; no reliable D call. The tail of the sequence fits TRBJ2-7 better, so the J call may be wrong. The CDR3 consists of 12 residues. The V gene's germline CDR1 is SGHKS and CDR2 YYEKEE (reference sequence). CDR3 sequence reads: CASSLTDYEQYF. CDR3 coding DNA: TGTGCCAGCAGCCTCACAGATTACGAGCAGTACTTC.

Turning to this clone: The same CDR3 is also encoded by other DNA sequences in this sample. This chain joins TRBV18 and TRBJ2-1, with 8 positions matching TRBD2. CDR1 is KGHSH, CDR2 LQKENI, per germline. The CDR3 loop spans 18 amino acids. Trimming at V came to 2 bases and at J to 5 bases, leaving 14 bases not matched to a gene. DNA for the CDR3: TGTGCCAGCTCACCAAATACGCGAGTGGTGCGGGAGGACAATGAGCAGTTCTTC. Translation gives CASSPNTRVVREDNEQFF.

On this clone: A junction boundary mismatches the germline segment, possibly from a read error. The chain employs TRBV6-1 and TRBJ1-4; 12 positions match TRBD1. The CDR3 has 13 residues. From germline, CDR1 is MNHNS and CDR2 SASEGT. CDR3 in amino acids: CASRMGTGGAVIF. CDR3 nucleotides: TGTGCCAGCAGGATGGGGACAGGGGGCGCGGTAATTTTT.

This clone was recorded once. Germline and junction disagree at one end, which may indicate a read error. This CDR3 is also generated by other DNA sequences in the sample. This chain links TRBV2 with TRBJ2-7; TRBD1 is a possible D gene (5 bases). The CDR3 covers 14 residues. Germline lookup yields CDR1 SNHLY and CDR2 FYNNEI. The CDR3 sequence: CASRDPDNPPDRTF. In DNA, the CDR3 is TGTGCCAGCAGGGACCCCGACAACCCTCCAGACAGAACTTTC.

The CDR3 here is CASSVAGTSGINEQFF. In nucleotides, the CDR3 is TGTGCCAGCAGCGTCGCCGGGACTAGCGGGATAAATGAGCAGTTCTTC. V gene TRBV9 combines with J gene TRBJ2-1; 13 bases are a match to TRBD2. CDR3 size: 16 residues. J gave up 7 bases and V 2 bases, and 6 bases lay outside the gene matches. Germline V gene lookup returns CDR1 SGDLS and CDR2 YYNGEE. The full variable domain, its missing parts supplied by reference TRBV9 and TRBJ2-1, is DSGVTQTPKHLITATGQRVTLRCSPRSGDLSVYWYQQSLDQGLQFLIQYYNGEERAKGNILERFSAQQFPDLHSELNLSSLELGDSALYFCASSVAGTSGINEQFFGPGTRLTVL.

V and J are TRBV18 and TRBJ2-7, with 8 bases matching TRBD2. Germline-derived CDR1 and CDR2 are KGHSH and LQKENI. V shed 4 bases and J 0 bases; nucleotides not matched to a gene: 2. The CDR3 runs 14 residues. The chain's CDR3 is CASSLSGGSYEQYF. DNA of the CDR3: TGTGCCAGCTCACTGAGCGGGGGCTCCTACGAGCAGTACTTC. Full variable domain (remainder filled in from reference TRBV18 and TRBJ2-7): NAGVMQNPRHLVRRRGQEARLRCSPMKGHSHVYWYRQLPEEGLKFMVYLQKENIIDESGMPKERFSAEFPKEGPSILRIQQVVRGDSAAYFCASSLSGGSYEQYFGPGTRLTVT.

Only a few counts were recorded for this clone. The genes are TRBV6-5 and TRBJ1-1; 9 bases map to TRBD1. The CDR3 is 15 amino acids. Germline CDR1 and CDR2: MNHEY and SVGAGI. After removal of 6 bases from V and 1 base from J, the junction contained 6 bases not matched to a gene. CDR3 sequence: CASRNTGGQNTEAFF. The CDR3 nucleotides are TGTGCCAGCAGGAATACAGGGGGCCAGAACACTGAAGCTTTCTTT.

V is TRBV9 and J is TRBJ2-1, with 9 bases that match TRBD2. Germline loops: CDR1 SGDLS, CDR2 YYNGEE. CDR3 length: 15 residues. Trimming took 0 bases from V and 4 from J; bases not matched to a gene: 2. CDR3 nucleotides: TGTGCCAGCAGCGTAGGCGGGGGGGCATACAATGAGCAGTTCTTC. Protein: CASSVGGGAYNEQFF.

The CDR3 nucleotides read TGTGCCTGGACAGGGCCAGCGGGAGGCCCCTACGAGCAGTACTTC. Translated: CAWTGPAGGPYEQYF. This sequence joins TRBV30 and TRBJ2-7; 9 bases match TRBD2. Germline loops: CDR1 GTSNPN, CDR2 SVGIG (reference sequence). The ends lost 4 bases at V and 2 bases at J; junction bases unmatched: 9. The CDR3 loop spans 15 amino acids.

CDR3: CSVETGGGETQYF. The CDR3 coding sequence is TGCAGCGTTGAGACAGGGGGCGGGGAGACCCAGTACTTC. This chain connects TRBV29-1 to TRBJ2-5; TRBD1 matches at 10 bases. J was trimmed by 5 bases and V by 3 bases; bases with no gene match: 3. CDR3 length: 13 amino acids. The germline gives CDR1 SQVTM, CDR2 ANQGSEA.

V gene TRBV19 combines with J gene TRBJ2-2; 7 positions match TRBD2. The CDR3 loop spans 16 amino acids. Germline V gene data show CDR1 as LNHDA and CDR2 as SQIVND (reference sequence). The V and J ends lost 1 base and 2 bases, in that order; junction bases with no gene match: 4. CDR3 sequence (DNA): TGTGCCAGTAGTATAGGGGCTAGCGGCAACACCGGGGAGCTGTTTTTT. Amino acid sequence: CASSIGASGNTGELFF.

The chain couples TRBV10-3 to TRBJ2-7; the D gene is possibly TRBD1 (7 bases). The CDR3 has 13 residues. Germline lookup yields CDR1 ENHRY and CDR2 SYGVKD. The V end was cut by 10 bases, the J end by 5 bases, with 18 bases between. CDR3 amino acids: CATRAGGSDEQYF. The CDR3 DNA follows: TGTGCCACCCGAGCAGGGGGGAGCGACGAGCAGTACTTC.

V usage is TRBV19 and J usage is TRBJ1-4, with D possibly TRBD1 on 5 matching bases. Trimming took off 5 bases at V and 0 bases at J, with 13 bases between the two ends. The CDR3 has 16 amino acids. The germline V gene encodes CDR1 LNHDA and CDR2 SQIVND (reference sequence). The CDR3 loop reads CASSGAGRTTNEKLFF. As DNA, the CDR3 is TGTGCCAGTAGTGGGGCTGGGAGGACAACTAATGAAAAACTGTTTTTT.

In its sample, this clone was seen a few times. This chain joins TRBV6-5 and TRBJ2-4; D is uncertain. CDR1 is MNHEY, CDR2 SVGAGI, per germline. V was clipped by 6 bases and J by 7 bases, with 7 bases between them. This CDR3 has 11 amino acids. The CDR3: CASRTGNIQYF. CDR3 nucleotide sequence: TGTGCCAGCAGGACCGGGAACATTCAGTACTTC.

V gene TRBV7-3 combines with J gene TRBJ1-2, with 8 bases fitting TRBD1. The V and J ends lost 5 bases and 4 bases, in that order; junction bases with no gene match: 6. The CDR3 covers 14 residues. Germline lookup yields CDR1 SGHTA and CDR2 FQGTGA. The CDR3 spells CASSPTGAPYGYTF. The CDR3 nucleotides read TGTGCCAGCAGCCCGACAGGGGCGCCCTATGGCTACACCTTC. The full variable domain, in which reference TRBV7-3 and TRBJ1-2 provide the parts outside the CDR3, is GAGVSQTPSNKVTEKGKYVELRCDPISGHTALYWYRQSLGQGPEFLIYFQGTGAADDSGLPNDRFFAVRPEGSVSTLKIQRTERGDSAVYLCASSPTGAPYGYTFGSGTRLTVV.

About this clone itself: The germline gene is not matched at one end of the junction; a read error may be the cause. The gene calls are TRBV2 and TRBJ1-5; 11 nucleotides line up with TRBD1. CDR1 is SNHLY and CDR2 is FYNNEI in the germline V gene. The CDR3 spans 14 residues. CDR3 sequence reads: CASSGTGGYQAQHF. The CDR3 region has the DNA TGTGCCAGCAGCGGGACAGGGGGGTATCAGGCCCAGCATTTT.

This clone has just a few counts. The chain employs TRBV29-1 and TRBJ1-2; 7 nucleotides line up with TRBD1. The CDR3 has 13 amino acids. From germline, CDR1 is SQVTM and CDR2 ANQGSEA. The trim removed 7 bases at V and 6 bases at J, leaving 11 bases unmatched. DNA for the CDR3: TGCAGCGGATGGGACAGAGACAAGAATGGCTACACCTTC. Translation gives CSGWDRDKNGYTF.

This sequence joins TRBV7-9 and TRBJ2-7; TRBD1 matches at 8 bases. V gave up 5 bases and J gave up 5 bases; unmatched junction bases: 11. CDR3 size: 15 residues. The germline gives CDR1 SEHNR, CDR2 FQNEAQ (reference sequence). Here the CDR3 DNA reads TGTGCCAGCAGCCCACCTGGACAGGGAGGCAACGAGCAGTACTTC. Translating it yields CASSPPGQGGNEQYF.